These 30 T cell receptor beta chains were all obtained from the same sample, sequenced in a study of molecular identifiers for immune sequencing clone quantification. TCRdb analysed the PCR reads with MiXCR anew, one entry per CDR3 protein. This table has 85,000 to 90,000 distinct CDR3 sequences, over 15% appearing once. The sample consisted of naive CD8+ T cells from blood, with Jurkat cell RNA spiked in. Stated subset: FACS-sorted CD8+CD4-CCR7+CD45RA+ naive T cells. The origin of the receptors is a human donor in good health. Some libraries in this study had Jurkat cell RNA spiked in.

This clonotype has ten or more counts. CDR3: CASSDFPSTDTQYF. The CDR3 region has the DNA TGTGCCAGCAGTGACTTCCCAAGCACAGATACGCAGTATTTT. The rearrangement joins TRBV6-4 to TRBJ2-3; D is undetermined. The V gene lost 1 base and the J gene lost 0 bases, with 5 bases spanning the gap. CDR1 MRHNA and CDR2 SNTAGT come from the germline V gene. This CDR3 is built from 14 residues.

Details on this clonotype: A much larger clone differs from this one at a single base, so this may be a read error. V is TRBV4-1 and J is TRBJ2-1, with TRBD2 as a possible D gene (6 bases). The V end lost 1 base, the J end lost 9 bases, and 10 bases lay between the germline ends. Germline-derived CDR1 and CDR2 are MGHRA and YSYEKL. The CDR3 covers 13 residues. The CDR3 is CASSQATSLEQFF. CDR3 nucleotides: TGCGCCAGCAGCCAAGCAACTAGCCTTGAGCAGTTCTTC.

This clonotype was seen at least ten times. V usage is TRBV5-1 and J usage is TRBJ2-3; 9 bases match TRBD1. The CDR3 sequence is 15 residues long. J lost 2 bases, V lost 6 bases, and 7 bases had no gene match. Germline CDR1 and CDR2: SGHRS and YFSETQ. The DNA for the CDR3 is TGCGCCAGCAAATCACAGGGGGCTTACACAGATACGCAGTATTTT. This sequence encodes CASKSQGAYTDTQYF.

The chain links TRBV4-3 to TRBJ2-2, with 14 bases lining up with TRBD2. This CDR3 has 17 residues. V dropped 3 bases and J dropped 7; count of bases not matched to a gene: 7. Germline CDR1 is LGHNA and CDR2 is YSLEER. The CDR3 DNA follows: TGCGCCAGCAGCCAGCGACTAGCGGGGGGGCTTAGCGGGGAGCTGTTTTTT. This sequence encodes CASSQRLAGGLSGELFF.

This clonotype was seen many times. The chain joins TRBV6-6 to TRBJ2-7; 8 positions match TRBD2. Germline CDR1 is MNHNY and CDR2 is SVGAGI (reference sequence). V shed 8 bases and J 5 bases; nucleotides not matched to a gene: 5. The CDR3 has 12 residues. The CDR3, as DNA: TGTGCCAGCGAAAGCGGGGGCCACGAGCAGTACTTC. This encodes CASESGGHEQYF.

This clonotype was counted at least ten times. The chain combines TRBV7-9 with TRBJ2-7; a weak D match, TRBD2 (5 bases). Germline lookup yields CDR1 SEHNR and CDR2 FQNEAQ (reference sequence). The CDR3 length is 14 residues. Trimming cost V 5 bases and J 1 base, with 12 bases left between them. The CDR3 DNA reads TGTGCCAGCAGCCAACCGGGGAATTCCTACGAGCAGTACTTC. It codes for CASSQPGNSYEQYF.

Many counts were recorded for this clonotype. CDR3 nucleotides: TGCAGCGTTACCGGGACAGGGAAGGAAGGCTACACCTTC. Protein sequence: CSVTGTGKEGYTF. The chain is built from TRBV29-1 and TRBJ1-2; 9 nucleotides match TRBD1. Losses at the gene ends were 5 bases for V and 8 bases for J; bases not matched to a gene: 9. Looked up from germline, CDR1 is SQVTM and CDR2 is ANQGSEA. The CDR3 runs to 13 residues.

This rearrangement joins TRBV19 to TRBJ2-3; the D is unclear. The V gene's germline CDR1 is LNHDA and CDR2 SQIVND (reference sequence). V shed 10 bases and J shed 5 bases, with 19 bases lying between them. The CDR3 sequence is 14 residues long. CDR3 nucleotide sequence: TGTGCCACCTCCACGTCGGAAACGGGAGATACGCAGTATTTT. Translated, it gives CATSTSETGDTQYF. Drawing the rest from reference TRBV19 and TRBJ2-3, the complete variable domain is DGGITQSPKYLFRKEGQNVTLSCEQNLNHDAMYWYRQDPGQGLRLIYYSQIVNDFQKGDIAEGYSVSREKKESFPLTVTSAQKNPTAFYLCATSTSETGDTQYFGPGTRLTVL.

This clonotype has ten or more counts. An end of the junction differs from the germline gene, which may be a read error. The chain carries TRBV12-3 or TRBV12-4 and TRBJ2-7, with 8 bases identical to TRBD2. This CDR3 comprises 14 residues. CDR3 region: CASSLGTSSYEQYF. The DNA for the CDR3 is TGTGCCAGCAGCTTAGGGACTAGCTCCTACGAGCAGTACTTC.

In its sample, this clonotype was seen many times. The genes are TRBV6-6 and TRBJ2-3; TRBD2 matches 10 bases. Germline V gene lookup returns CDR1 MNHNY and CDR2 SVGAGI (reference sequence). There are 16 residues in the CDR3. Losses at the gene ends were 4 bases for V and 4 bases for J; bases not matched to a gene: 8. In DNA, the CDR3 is TGTGCCAGCAGTTGGGCTAGCGGGGGTACACCAGATACGCAGTATTTT. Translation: CASSWASGGTPDTQYF.

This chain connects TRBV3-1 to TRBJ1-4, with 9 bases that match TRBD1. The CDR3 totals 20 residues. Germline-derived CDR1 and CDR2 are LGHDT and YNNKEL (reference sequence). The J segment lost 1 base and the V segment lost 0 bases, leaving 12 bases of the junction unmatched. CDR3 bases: TGTGCCAGCAGCCAAGACATGCCGAATTCGGGACAGGGAACTAATGAAAAACTGTTTTTT. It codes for CASSQDMPNSGQGTNEKLFF.

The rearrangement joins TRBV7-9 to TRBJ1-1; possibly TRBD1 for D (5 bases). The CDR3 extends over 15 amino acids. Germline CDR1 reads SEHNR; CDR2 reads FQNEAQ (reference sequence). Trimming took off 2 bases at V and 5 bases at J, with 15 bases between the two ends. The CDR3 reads CASSLFPWGGTEAFF. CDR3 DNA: TGTGCCAGCAGCTTATTCCCGTGGGGGGGGACTGAAGCTTTCTTT.

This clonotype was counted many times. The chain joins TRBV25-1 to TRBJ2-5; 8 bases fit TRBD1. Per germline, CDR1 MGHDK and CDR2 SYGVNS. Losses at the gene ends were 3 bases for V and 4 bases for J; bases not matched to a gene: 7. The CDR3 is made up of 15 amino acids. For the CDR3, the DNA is TGTGCCAGCAGTGACGACAGGGGTGTAAGAGAGACCCAGTACTTC. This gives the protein CASSDDRGVRETQYF.

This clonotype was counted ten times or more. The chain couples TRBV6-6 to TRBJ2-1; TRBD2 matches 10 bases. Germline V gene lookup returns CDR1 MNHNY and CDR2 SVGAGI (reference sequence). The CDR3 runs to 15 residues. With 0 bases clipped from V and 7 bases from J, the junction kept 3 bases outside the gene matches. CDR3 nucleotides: TGTGCCAGCAGTTACTCGTCTAGCGGGAGTAATGAGCAGTTCTTC. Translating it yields CASSYSSSGSNEQFF.

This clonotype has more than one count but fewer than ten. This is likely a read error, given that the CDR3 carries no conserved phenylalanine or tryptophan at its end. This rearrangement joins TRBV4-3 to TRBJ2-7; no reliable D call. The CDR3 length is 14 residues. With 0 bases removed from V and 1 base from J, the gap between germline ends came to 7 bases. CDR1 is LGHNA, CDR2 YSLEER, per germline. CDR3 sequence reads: CASSQDLTSYEQYC. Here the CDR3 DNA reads TGCGCCAGCAGCCAAGATTTGACTTCCTACGAGCAGTACTGC.

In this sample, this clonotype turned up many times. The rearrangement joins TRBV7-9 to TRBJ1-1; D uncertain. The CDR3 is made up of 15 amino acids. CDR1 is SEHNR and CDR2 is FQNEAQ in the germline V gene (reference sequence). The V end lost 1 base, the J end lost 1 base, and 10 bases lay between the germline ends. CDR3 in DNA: TGTGCCAGCAGCTTAGTTGTACGGAGGAACACTGAAGCTTTCTTT. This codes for CASSLVVRRNTEAFF.

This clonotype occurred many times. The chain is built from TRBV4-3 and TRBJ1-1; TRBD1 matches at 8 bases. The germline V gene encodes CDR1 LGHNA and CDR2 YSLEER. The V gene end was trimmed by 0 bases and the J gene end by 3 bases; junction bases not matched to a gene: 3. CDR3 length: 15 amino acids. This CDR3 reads CASSQDRQGYTEAFF. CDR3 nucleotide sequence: TGCGCCAGCAGCCAAGATCGACAGGGGTACACTGAAGCTTTCTTT.

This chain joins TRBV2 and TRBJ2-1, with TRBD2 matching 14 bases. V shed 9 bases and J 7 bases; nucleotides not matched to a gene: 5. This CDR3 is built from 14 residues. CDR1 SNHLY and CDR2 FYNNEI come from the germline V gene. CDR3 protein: CARGTSGRGNEQFF. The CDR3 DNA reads TGTGCCAGGGGGACTAGCGGGAGAGGGAATGAGCAGTTCTTC.

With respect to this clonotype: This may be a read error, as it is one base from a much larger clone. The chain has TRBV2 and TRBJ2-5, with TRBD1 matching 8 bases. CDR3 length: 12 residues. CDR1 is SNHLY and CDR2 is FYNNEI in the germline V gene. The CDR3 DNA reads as TGTGCCAGCAAGACAGGGGCAGAGACCCGGTACTTC. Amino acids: CASKTGAETRYF.

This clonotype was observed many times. CDR3 amino acids: CASGSYRWGNQPQHF. CDR3 coding DNA: TGTGCCAGCGGAAGTTATAGATGGGGCAATCAGCCCCAGCATTTT. The chain employs TRBV12-3 or TRBV12-4 and TRBJ1-5; D is unclear. This CDR3 is 15 amino acids long. With 8 bases removed from V and 2 bases from J, the gap between germline ends came to 16 bases.

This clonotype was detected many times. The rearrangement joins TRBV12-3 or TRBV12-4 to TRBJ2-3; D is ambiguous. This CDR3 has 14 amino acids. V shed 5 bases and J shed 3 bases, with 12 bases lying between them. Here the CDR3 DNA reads TGTGCCAGCAGTCCAATCATAGGGACAGATACGCAGTATTTT. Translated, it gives CASSPIIGTDTQYF.

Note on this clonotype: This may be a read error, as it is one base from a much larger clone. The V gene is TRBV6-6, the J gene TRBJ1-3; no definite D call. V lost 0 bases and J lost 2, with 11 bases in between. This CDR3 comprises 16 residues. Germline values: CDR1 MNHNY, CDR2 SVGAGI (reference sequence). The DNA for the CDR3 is TGTGCCAGCAGTTACTCGGCGAAACTGGCTGGAAACACCATATATTTT. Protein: CASSYSAKLAGNTIYF.

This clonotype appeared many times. As DNA, the CDR3 is TGCAGCGTCGCGGGACAGAATCTTAACACTGAAGCTTTCTTT. This codes for CSVAGQNLNTEAFF. The chain joins TRBV29-1 to TRBJ1-1, with TRBD1 matching over 7 bases. This CDR3 spans 14 amino acids. After removal of 6 bases from V and 2 bases from J, the junction contained 9 bases not matched to a gene. Germline V gene data show CDR1 as SQVTM and CDR2 as ANQGSEA.

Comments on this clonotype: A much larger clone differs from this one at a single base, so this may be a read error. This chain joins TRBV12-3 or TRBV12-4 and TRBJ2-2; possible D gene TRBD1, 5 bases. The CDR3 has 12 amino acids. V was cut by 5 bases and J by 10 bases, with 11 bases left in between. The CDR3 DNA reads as TGTGCCAGCAGTCTACAGGAGATGGAGCTGTTTTTT. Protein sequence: CASSLQEMELFF.

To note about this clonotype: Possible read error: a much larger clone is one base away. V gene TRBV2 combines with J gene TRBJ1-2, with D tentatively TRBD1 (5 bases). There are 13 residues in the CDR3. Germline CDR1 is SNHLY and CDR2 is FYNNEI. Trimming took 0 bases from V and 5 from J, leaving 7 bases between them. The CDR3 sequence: CASSEAGVYGYTF. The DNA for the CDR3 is TGTGCCAGCAGTGAAGCGGGGGTATATGGCTACACCTTC. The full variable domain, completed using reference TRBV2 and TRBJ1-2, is EPEVTQTPSHQVTQMGQEVILRCVPISNHLYFYWYRQILGQKVEFLVSFYNNEISEKSEIFDDQFSVERPDGSNFTLKIRSTKLEDSAMYFCASSEAGVYGYTFGSGTRLTVV.

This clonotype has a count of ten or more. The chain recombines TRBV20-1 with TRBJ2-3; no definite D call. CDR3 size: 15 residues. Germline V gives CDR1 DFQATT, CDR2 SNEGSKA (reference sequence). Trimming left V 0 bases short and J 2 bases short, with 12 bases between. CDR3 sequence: CSARDSHDNTDTQYF. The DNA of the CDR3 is TGCAGTGCTAGAGATAGTCATGACAACACAGATACGCAGTATTTT.

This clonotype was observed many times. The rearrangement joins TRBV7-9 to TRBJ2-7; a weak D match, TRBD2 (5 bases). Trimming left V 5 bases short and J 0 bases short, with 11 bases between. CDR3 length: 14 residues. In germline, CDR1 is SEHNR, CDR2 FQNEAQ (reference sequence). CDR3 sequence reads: CASSPPGNSYEQYF. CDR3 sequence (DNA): TGTGCCAGCAGCCCTCCCGGGAACTCCTACGAGCAGTACTTC.

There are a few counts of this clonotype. This CDR3 reads CASSPKPLAGGAGNEQFF. The CDR3 DNA sequence: TGTGCCAGCAGCCCCAAACCCCTAGCGGGGGGGGCGGGCAATGAGCAGTTCTTC. The rearrangement joins TRBV5-4 to TRBJ2-1; 12 positions agree with TRBD2. With 4 bases clipped from V and 6 bases from J, the junction kept 14 bases outside the gene matches. The CDR3 length is 18 residues. Germline CDR1 is SGHNT and CDR2 is YYREEE (reference sequence).

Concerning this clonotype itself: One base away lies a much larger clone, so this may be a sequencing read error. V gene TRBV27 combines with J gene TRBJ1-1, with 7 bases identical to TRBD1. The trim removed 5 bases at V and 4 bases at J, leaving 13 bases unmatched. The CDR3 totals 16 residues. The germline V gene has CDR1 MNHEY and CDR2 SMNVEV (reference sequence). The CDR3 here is CASSPHPIGGGTEAFF. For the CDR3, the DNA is TGTGCCAGCAGTCCCCACCCGATAGGGGGCGGCACTGAAGCTTTCTTT.

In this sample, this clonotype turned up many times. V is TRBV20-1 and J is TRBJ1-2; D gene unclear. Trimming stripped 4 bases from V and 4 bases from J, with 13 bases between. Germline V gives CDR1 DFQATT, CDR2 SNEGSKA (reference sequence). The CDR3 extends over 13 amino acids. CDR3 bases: TGCAGTGCTACTGACACATACTTCTATGGCTACACCTTC. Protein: CSATDTYFYGYTF.